Given below is one T cell receptor beta chain in context. What it recognizes is unknown. TCRdb processed the 5' RACE reads anew with MiXCR; each CDR3 protein has one entry. The repertoire includes more than 80,000 distinct CDR3 sequences, around 11% of them detected once, and around 25% sits in the top ten. Germline V CDR1 and CDR2: MNHEY, SVGAGI. Trimming took 0 bases from V and 7 from J, leaving 16 bases between them. The CDR3 runs to 15 residues. This sample was included in a study of T-cell memory formation after mild COVID-19. Background on the study: Most TCR clusters belonged to a single donor.

Whole-study results and caveats: Mainly CM and EM harbored the contracting CD4+ clones; mainly EMRA harbored the CD8+ ones. From day 15 to 85, contracting clones were balanced between CD4 and CD8, whereas later expanders leaned toward CD4+. Detection of some responders pre-infection suggested pre-existing cross-reactive memory T cells participated.

This TCR was sampled from an adult woman who had mild COVID-19 (a few samples of this study predate the infection). Cell type and time point are not known. The V gene is TRBV6-5, the J gene TRBJ2-7; D is possibly TRBD1 (6 bases). The sample consisted of PBMCs or a T cell subset sorted from them (not recorded which). The CDR3 loop is CASSYSYTGPGEQYF. CDR3 nucleotides: TGTGCCAGCAGTTACTCGTATACAGGGCCGGGGGAGCAGTACTTC.